The 26 T cell receptor beta chains below were found in one sample sequenced in a study of control samples from healthy donors and cancer patients. TCRdb keeps only in-frame clones here, not all; method: immunoSEQ multiplex PCR. The data hold about 120,000 clones, with around 90% observed a single time. The specimen was blood. Receptor source: a man aged 45-65 years in good health.

Only a few counts were recorded for this clone. The chain links TRBV27 to TRBJ1-3; tentatively, D is TRBD1 (6 bases). The length of the CDR3 is 14 residues. The ends were cut back, 7 bases at V and 1 base at J, with 11 bases in the middle. Germline CDR1 MNHEY, CDR2 SMNVEV (reference sequence). CDR3: CASTGAASGNTIYF. The CDR3 DNA sequence: TGTGCCAGCACGGGGGCCGCGTCTGGAAACACCATATATTTT.

This clone was counted once. This chain links TRBV14 with TRBJ1-2, with TRBD1 as a possible D gene (6 bases). There are 14 residues in the CDR3. Germline CDR1 is SGHDN and CDR2 is FVKESK. Between the trimmed V and J ends, which lost 5 bases and 0 bases, there was a span of 10 bases. CDR3 in DNA: TGTGCCAGCAGCTCGCGACAGGCTAACTATGGCTACACCTTC. Translation: CASSSRQANYGYTF.

The chain carries TRBV19 and TRBJ2-2; D assignment may be TRBD1 or TRBD2 (5 bases each). Germline CDR1 LNHDA, CDR2 SQIVND (reference sequence). CDR3 size: 16 residues. V lost 1 base, J lost 4 bases, and 13 bases lay in between. CDR3 amino acids: CASSIAGTGSTGELFF. As DNA, the CDR3 is TGTGCCAGTAGTATAGCAGGGACGGGGAGCACCGGGGAGCTGTTTTTT. Variable domain in full (rest from reference TRBV19 and TRBJ2-2): DGGITQSPKYLFRKEGQNVTLSCEQNLNHDAMYWYRQDPGQGLRLIYYSQIVNDFQKGDIAEGYSVSREKKESFPLTVTSAQKNPTAFYLCASSIAGTGSTGELFFGEGSRLTVL.

The chain uses TRBV11-2 and TRBJ2-2; 9 nucleotides match TRBD1. The CDR3 loop spans 16 amino acids. Trimming at V came to 3 bases and at J to 6 bases, leaving 8 bases not matched to a gene. CDR1 is SGHAT and CDR2 is FQNNGV in the germline V gene. CDR3 region: CASSFWDRARAGELFF. CDR3 DNA: TGTGCCAGCAGCTTCTGGGACAGGGCCCGGGCCGGGGAGCTGTTTTTT.

The chain couples TRBV13 to TRBJ1-2, with D perhaps matching TRBD1 (6 bases). Germline CDR1 is PRHDT and CDR2 is FYEKMQ (reference sequence). Trimming took 5 bases from V and 1 from J, leaving 8 bases between them. The CDR3 has 13 amino acids. CDR3 region: CASSPDSNYGYTF. CDR3 coding DNA: TGTGCCAGCAGCCCGGACAGTAACTATGGCTACACCTTC.

This chain connects TRBV18 to TRBJ2-7; 12 bases are shared with TRBD1. In germline, CDR1 is KGHSH, CDR2 LQKENI. The CDR3 is made up of 17 amino acids. The V and J ends lost 3 bases and 5 bases, in that order; junction bases with no gene match: 11. The CDR3 DNA follows: TGTGCCAGCTCACCCCAACCCCCGGGACAGGGGGCCAACGAGCAGTACTTC. Amino acids: CASSPQPPGQGANEQYF.

The rearrangement links TRBV3-1 (or the pseudogene TRBV3-2) to TRBJ1-6, with D unclear. The V gene's germline CDR1 is LGHDT and CDR2 YNNKEL (reference sequence). Trimming left V 4 bases short and J 10 bases short, with 17 bases between. The CDR3 extends over 15 amino acids. The CDR3 nucleotides read TGTGCCAGCAGCCCCCTGGCTGAGGGCAAATCACCCCTCCACTTT. Amino acid sequence: CASSPLAEGKSPLHF.

V usage is TRBV7-2 and J usage is TRBJ1-1; D gene ambiguous. The CDR3 sequence is 13 residues long. CDR1 is SGHTA, CDR2 FQGNSA, per germline. Trimming left V 5 bases short and J 0 bases short, with 7 bases between. The CDR3 here is CASSIQMNTEAFF. The CDR3 region has the DNA TGTGCCAGCAGCATACAGATGAACACTGAAGCTTTCTTT.

This clone was counted a single time. The J gene is TRBJ1-1, the V gene TRBV6-4; TRBD1 matches 7 bases. Germline V lookup: CDR1 MRHNA, CDR2 SNTAGT. V was pared by 2 bases and J by 9 bases, with 3 bases of the junction left unmatched. CDR3 length: 12 residues. CDR3 sequence: CASSDRQGKAFF. The CDR3 nucleotides are TGTGCCAGCAGTGACCGACAGGGAAAAGCTTTCTTT.

The sample holds a few counts of this clone. The chain couples TRBV11-3 to TRBJ2-3; 12 nucleotides agree with TRBD2. The V segment lost 5 bases and the J segment 6 bases; nucleotides outside the gene matches: 6. Germline V gene data show CDR1 as SGHNT and CDR2 as YENEEA. CDR3 size: 15 residues. CDR3 sequence (DNA): TGTGCCAGCAGCCTCCGGACTAGCGGGGCCGATACGCAGTATTTT. Encoded protein: CASSLRTSGADTQYF.

The J gene is TRBJ2-1, the V gene TRBV27, with TRBD2 matching over 14 bases. The length of the CDR3 is 16 residues. J gave up 7 bases and V 3 bases, and 5 bases lay outside the gene matches. CDR1 is MNHEY, CDR2 SMNVEV, per germline (reference sequence). CDR3 sequence (DNA): TGTGCCAGCAGTTTTGGGACTAGCGGGGGTGTGAATGAGCAGTTCTTC. Its translation is CASSFGTSGGVNEQFF.

The chain is built from TRBV7-9 and TRBJ2-7, with D perhaps assigned TRBD1 or TRBD2 (6 bases each). Germline assignment: CDR1 SEHNR and CDR2 FQNEAQ (reference sequence). The V end lost 5 bases, the J end lost 6 bases, and 17 bases lay between the germline ends. The CDR3 runs to 14 residues. This CDR3 is CASSLRGGGREQYF. DNA of the CDR3: TGTGCCAGCAGCCTCCGAGGAGGGGGGCGCGAGCAGTACTTC.

Comment on this clone: A read error may account for a junction end that differs from germline. V and J are TRBV19 and TRBJ1-1; 12 bases map to TRBD1. CDR3 size: 17 residues. Germline-derived CDR1 and CDR2 are LNHDA and SQIVND (reference sequence). DNA of the CDR3: TGTGCCAGTAGTATTTTGAGGGACAGGGGGCTGAAAACTGAAGCTTTCTTT. Its translation: CASSILRDRGLKTEAFF.

This chain links TRBV13 with TRBJ1-1, with a possible D match to TRBD1 (5 bases). Between the trimmed V and J ends, which lost 5 bases and 6 bases, there was a span of 13 bases. Per germline, CDR1 PRHDT and CDR2 FYEKMQ (reference sequence). CDR3 length equals 13 residues. The CDR3 bases are TGTGCCAGCAGCGCTCTGACAGTGCCTGAAGCTTTCTTT. It specifies CASSALTVPEAFF.

The DNA for the CDR3 is TGCGCCAGCAGCGTCCCCGGGGGGCTAGAGACCCAGTACTTC. Protein sequence: CASSVPGGLETQYF. V is TRBV5-1 and J is TRBJ2-5, with D possibly matching TRBD2 (7 bases). The V gene's germline CDR1 is SGHRS and CDR2 YFSETQ. The CDR3 loop spans 14 amino acids. Trimming pared 4 bases from V and 4 bases from J, leaving 14 bases between. The entire variable domain, with the rest obtained from reference TRBV5-1 and TRBJ2-5, is as follows: KAGVTQTPRYLIKTRGQQVTLSCSPISGHRSVSWYQQTPGQGLQFLFEYFSETQRNKGNFPGRFSGRQFSNSRSEMNVSTLELGDSALYLCASSVPGGLETQYFGPGTRLLVL.

The table lists this clone with a count of one. V usage is TRBV19 and J usage is TRBJ2-1; either TRBD1 or TRBD2 may supply D (7 bases each). Trimming stripped 0 bases from V and 7 bases from J, with 19 bases between. Germline assignment: CDR1 LNHDA and CDR2 SQIVND (reference sequence). The CDR3 contains 17 residues. The CDR3 nucleotides read TGTGCCAGTAGTATAGATCTCCCAGGGGGAGGGATGAATGAGCAGTTCTTC. Protein: CASSIDLPGGGMNEQFF.

The chain has TRBV6-5 and TRBJ1-2; 8 bases align to TRBD1. The germline V gene has CDR1 MNHEY and CDR2 SVGAGI. The CDR3 runs to 15 residues. V shed 5 bases and J 2 bases; nucleotides not matched to a gene: 7. The CDR3 DNA reads TGTGCCAGCAGTCCAACAGGGGGAGGAAACTATGGCTACACCTTC. Translation: CASSPTGGGNYGYTF.

This clone was detected only a few times. This chain uses TRBV6-5 with TRBJ1-6; D is unresolved. This CDR3 is built from 16 residues. V dropped 0 bases and J dropped 0 bases, with 6 bases sitting between them. CDR1 and CDR2 from the germline V gene are MNHEY and SVGAGI. CDR3: CASSYSGRSYNSPLHF. The CDR3 DNA reads as TGTGCCAGCAGTTACTCAGGTCGCTCCTATAATTCACCCCTCCACTTT.

The V and J genes are TRBV7-9 and TRBJ2-7; 10 bases match TRBD1. The V segment lost 5 bases and the J segment 5 bases; nucleotides outside the gene matches: 6. Germline assignment: CDR1 SEHNR and CDR2 FQNEAQ (reference sequence). This CDR3 contains 14 residues. The CDR3 nucleotides are TGTGCCAGCAGCACGGGACAGGGGTTACACGAGCAGTACTTC. It translates to CASSTGQGLHEQYF.

This chain uses TRBV4-3 with TRBJ2-7; 11 bases match TRBD2. The germline CDR1 and CDR2 sequences are LGHNA and YSLEER. The CDR3 runs to 20 residues. J gave up 0 bases and V 4 bases, and 17 bases lay outside the gene matches. Here the CDR3 reads CASSPLFYKTSGVYSYEQYF. The DNA of the CDR3 is TGCGCCAGCAGCCCTCTTTTTTATAAGACTAGCGGGGTATACTCCTACGAGCAGTACTTC.

The genes are TRBV5-4 and TRBJ1-4; D perhaps matches TRBD1 (6 bases). V was shortened by 4 bases and J by 5 bases, with 12 bases between the two germline ends. Per germline, CDR1 SGHNT and CDR2 YYREEE (reference sequence). The CDR3 spans 14 residues. The CDR3 sequence is CASSQGGGNEKLFF. CDR3 DNA sequence: TGTGCCAGCAGCCAAGGGGGTGGAAATGAAAAACTGTTTTTT.

The rearrangement links TRBV10-3 to TRBJ2-1, with D unresolved. The germline V gene has CDR1 ENHRY and CDR2 SYGVKD. V lost 6 bases and J lost 0, with 9 bases in between. The CDR3 runs 14 residues. The CDR3 reads CAIRDPSSYNEQFF. In DNA form, the CDR3 reads TGTGCCATCAGGGACCCGAGCTCCTACAATGAGCAGTTCTTC.

The CDR3 DNA sequence: TGTGCCAGCAGCCATCGGGGGGCGCCTGGAGGCTACACCTTC. It codes for CASSHRGAPGGYTF. This chain links TRBV3-1 (or the pseudogene TRBV3-2) with TRBJ1-2, with D possibly TRBD1 on 6 matching bases. Germline CDR1 and CDR2: LGHDT and YNNKEL (reference sequence). This CDR3 contains 14 residues. Trimming cost V 3 bases and J 8 bases, with 16 bases left between them.

The rearrangement links TRBV12-5 to TRBJ2-1; unclear D gene. The CDR3 sequence is 17 residues long. Trimming shortened V by 7 bases and J by 0 bases, and 19 bases separated the two germline ends. CDR1 is LGHNT and CDR2 is FRNRAP in the germline V gene. The CDR3 loop reads CASVGPIQPHSYNEQFF. CDR3 nucleotide sequence: TGTGCTAGTGTAGGTCCAATCCAACCCCACTCCTACAATGAGCAGTTCTTC.

The V and J genes are TRBV2 and TRBJ1-5; TRBD1 matches 8 bases. This CDR3 comprises 15 residues. The germline CDR1 and CDR2 sequences are SNHLY and FYNNEI. Germline trimming cut 4 bases from V and 7 bases from J; bases unmatched to any gene: 9. CDR3 amino acids: CASSARETGEQPQHF. The DNA of the CDR3 is TGTGCCAGCAGTGCAAGGGAGACAGGGGAACAGCCCCAGCATTTT. Using reference TRBV2 and TRBJ1-5 for the parts outside the CDR3, the full variable domain is EPEVTQTPSHQVTQMGQEVILRCVPISNHLYFYWYRQILGQKVEFLVSFYNNEISEKSEIFDDQFSVERPDGSNFTLKIRSTKLEDSAMYFCASSARETGEQPQHFGDGTRLSIL.

V usage is TRBV10-3 and J usage is TRBJ2-3, with a possible D match to TRBD1 (7 bases). Germline CDR1 reads ENHRY; CDR2 reads SYGVKD. The length of the CDR3 is 15 residues. V was trimmed by 2 bases and J by 4 bases, leaving 13 bases between them. The CDR3 spells CAISERAGGSDTQYF. The CDR3 nucleotides read TGTGCCATCAGTGAGAGGGCAGGGGGGTCAGATACGCAGTATTTT.